The 10 T cell receptor beta chains reported below all come from one sample, sequenced in a study of radiotherapy plus CTLA-4 blockade in lung cancer. Produced via immunoSEQ multiplex PCR; TCRdb's table is partial and in-frame only. The sample yields some 80,000 clones, about four fifths seen once. This material consisted of peripheral blood, taken from a patient treated with radiotherapy plus ipilimumab. The receptor set was obtained from a human donor with non-small cell lung cancer whose response to radiotherapy plus ipilimumab could not be evaluated. Some clones in this sample may be carry-over from other donors' samples.

This clone was detected many times. The gene calls are TRBV2 and TRBJ2-1; D perhaps matches TRBD1 (6 bases). CDR3 size: 15 residues. Trimming took 6 bases from V and 6 from J, leaving 18 bases between them. Germline CDR1 and CDR2: SNHLY and FYNNEI. CDR3 sequence (DNA): TGTGCCAGCAGACCGGGTACAGGGATGGTCAATGAGCAGTTCTTC. Translating it yields CASRPGTGMVNEQFF.

This chain links TRBV30 with TRBJ2-3; tentatively, D is TRBD2 (6 bases). CDR3 length equals 13 residues. Germline CDR1 reads GTSNPN; CDR2 reads SVGIG (reference sequence). V lost 5 bases, J lost 5 bases, and 14 bases lay in between. This chain's CDR3 is CAWGNGGEDTQYF. DNA for the CDR3: TGTGCCTGGGGTAATGGAGGGGAAGATACGCAGTATTTT.

The chain has TRBV11-3 and TRBJ2-3; 11 bases are a match to TRBD2. Germline CDR1 and CDR2: SGHNT and YENEEA. CDR3 length: 15 residues. Losses at the gene ends were 5 bases for V and 4 bases for J; bases not matched to a gene: 5. The CDR3 loop reads CASSTTSGGPDTQYF. CDR3 sequence (DNA): TGTGCCAGCAGCACCACTAGCGGGGGCCCAGATACGCAGTATTTT.

This chain uses TRBV11-1 with TRBJ2-3; D is perhaps TRBD1 (5 bases). The V gene lost 4 bases and the J gene lost 1 base, with 9 bases spanning the gap. The CDR3 length is 14 residues. Germline CDR1 SGHAT, CDR2 FQDESV (reference sequence). Here the CDR3 reads CASSWARGTDTQYF. CDR3 bases: TGTGCCAGCAGCTGGGCCAGGGGCACAGATACGCAGTATTTT.

This chain joins TRBV19 and TRBJ2-7, with 11 nucleotides matching TRBD1. Germline lookup yields CDR1 LNHDA and CDR2 SQIVND (reference sequence). The CDR3 covers 17 residues. Trimming cost V 5 bases and J 4 bases; bases outside gene matches: 13. Here the CDR3 reads CASSVRTPGQGEYEQYF. CDR3 in DNA: TGTGCCAGTAGTGTTCGAACTCCGGGACAGGGGGAGTACGAGCAGTACTTC. Using reference TRBV19 and TRBJ2-7 for the parts outside the CDR3, the full variable domain is DGGITQSPKYLFRKEGQNVTLSCEQNLNHDAMYWYRQDPGQGLRLIYYSQIVNDFQKGDIAEGYSVSREKKESFPLTVTSAQKNPTAFYLCASSVRTPGQGEYEQYFGPGTRLTVT.

CDR3 nucleotide sequence: TGTGCCAGCAGCGGGGGACAGGGTGAGACCCAGTACTTC. The encoded protein is CASSGGQGETQYF. The rearrangement links TRBV2 to TRBJ2-5; 9 nucleotides match TRBD1. The CDR3 sequence is 13 residues long. The germline gives CDR1 SNHLY, CDR2 FYNNEI. Unmatched junction bases numbered 4, after V lost 6 bases and J lost 5 bases.

This chain links TRBV18 with TRBJ2-2; 8 bases map to TRBD1. The CDR3 is made up of 15 amino acids. V lost 3 bases and J lost 7; bases outside the gene matches: 7. Germline CDR1 is KGHSH and CDR2 is LQKENI. The CDR3 loop is CASSPDRVRIGELFF. As DNA, the CDR3 is TGTGCCAGCTCACCGGACAGGGTCCGGATCGGGGAGCTGTTTTTT.

Written as DNA, the CDR3 is TGTGCCAGCAGTGCTGCCTCTTTATCTCTGGGCGCTGAAGCTTTCTTT. Translating it yields CASSAASLSLGAEAFF. The chain joins TRBV6-1 to TRBJ1-1; D not resolved. Trimming removed 4 bases at V and 6 bases at J, with 21 bases between. The germline CDR1 and CDR2 sequences are MNHNS and SASEGT. CDR3 length equals 16 residues.

This clone was seen more than once but under ten times. The chain combines TRBV6-6 with TRBJ2-1; 7 bases match TRBD1. This CDR3 spans 13 amino acids. Trimming took 8 bases from V and 5 from J; bases not matched to a gene: 6. From germline, CDR1 is MNHNY and CDR2 SVGAGI (reference sequence). The CDR3: CASRDSPNNEQFF. For the CDR3, the DNA is TGTGCCAGCCGGGACAGCCCGAACAATGAGCAGTTCTTC.

This clone occurred a few times. V usage is TRBV4-1 and J usage is TRBJ1-5; perhaps TRBD1 as D (5 bases). Germline-derived CDR1 and CDR2 are MGHRA and YSYEKL. With 1 base removed from V and 9 bases from J, the gap between germline ends came to 16 bases. The CDR3 length is 15 residues. CDR3 in amino acids: CASSQGATAGRPQHF. The CDR3 nucleotides read TGCGCCAGCAGCCAAGGGGCGACAGCGGGTCGGCCCCAGCATTTT.